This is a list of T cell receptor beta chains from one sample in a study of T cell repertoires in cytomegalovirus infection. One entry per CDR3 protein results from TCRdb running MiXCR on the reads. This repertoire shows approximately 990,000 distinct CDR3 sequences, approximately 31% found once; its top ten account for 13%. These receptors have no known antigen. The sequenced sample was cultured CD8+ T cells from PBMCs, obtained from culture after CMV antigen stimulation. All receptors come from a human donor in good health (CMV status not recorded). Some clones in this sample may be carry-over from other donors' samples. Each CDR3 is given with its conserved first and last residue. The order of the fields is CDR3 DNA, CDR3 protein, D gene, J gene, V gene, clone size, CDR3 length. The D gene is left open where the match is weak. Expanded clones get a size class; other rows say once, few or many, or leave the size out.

CDR3nt: TGTGCCAGCAGCGCCATGGGAGGGAACTATGGCTACACCTTC
CDR3aa: CASSAMGGNYGYTF
d_gene: NA
j_gene: TRBJ1-2
v_gene: TRBV7-2
abundance: many
len: 14

CDR3nt: TGTGCCAGCAGTTTTGGCGTTTTGGTTCCAGGGCAAAATGGCTACACCTTC
CDR3aa: CASSFGVLVPGQNGYTF
d_gene: NA
j_gene: TRBJ1-2
v_gene: TRBV12-3/TRBV12-4
abundance: few
len: 17

CDR3nt: TGTGCCATCAGTGAGTCCGTAGGAGGACGGGAAAACTATGGCTACACCTTC
CDR3aa: CAISESVGGRENYGYTF
d_gene: NA
j_gene: TRBJ1-2
v_gene: TRBV10-3
abundance: few
len: 17

CDR3nt: TGTGCCACCCTGACAGGGGGTACAGATACGCAGTATTTT
CDR3aa: CATLTGGTDTQYF
d_gene: TRBD1
j_gene: TRBJ2-3
v_gene: TRBV6-6
abundance: NA
len: 13

CDR3nt: TGTGCCAGCAGTGAAGCAGGGGTCCGGTCCTACGAGCAGTACTTC
CDR3aa: CASSEAGVRSYEQYF
d_gene: NA
j_gene: TRBJ2-7
v_gene: TRBV2
abundance: many
len: 15

CDR3nt: TGTGCCAGCAGCTCTAGCGGGGGGTCAGATACGCAGTATTTT
CDR3aa: CASSSSGGSDTQYF
d_gene: TRBD2
j_gene: TRBJ2-3
v_gene: TRBV7-2
abundance: many
len: 14

CDR3nt: TGTGCCAGCAGTCTAGAACCCGGGACAGGATATGGCTACACCTTC
CDR3aa: CASSLEPGTGYGYTF
d_gene: TRBD1
j_gene: TRBJ1-2
v_gene: TRBV28
abundance: NA
len: 15

CDR3nt: TGTGCTAGTGGTGCCCGACAGGGGGCGAGGAATTCACCCCTCCACTTT
CDR3aa: CASGARQGARNSPLHF
d_gene: TRBD1
j_gene: TRBJ1-6
v_gene: TRBV12-5
abundance: NA
len: 16

CDR3nt: TGTGCCAGTAGTATGAAGACTCGCTACGAGCAGTACTTC
CDR3aa: CASSMKTRYEQYF
d_gene: NA
j_gene: TRBJ2-7
v_gene: TRBV19
abundance: NA
len: 13

CDR3nt: TGTGCCAGCAGCTTAAAACAGGGGTTTACCGGGGAGCTGTTTTTT
CDR3aa: CASSLKQGFTGELFF
d_gene: TRBD1
j_gene: TRBJ2-2
v_gene: TRBV13
abundance: NA
len: 15

CDR3nt: TGTGCCAGCAGCGTAGGATGGGAGGCAGAGCAAGAGACCCAGTACTTC
CDR3aa: CASSVGWEAEQETQYF
d_gene: NA
j_gene: TRBJ2-5
v_gene: TRBV9
abundance: NA
len: 16

CDR3nt: TGTGCCAGCAGCTTAGCGGGGGACGGGGGATATAATTCACCCCTCCACTTT
CDR3aa: CASSLAGDGGYNSPLHF
d_gene: NA
j_gene: TRBJ1-6
v_gene: TRBV7-9
abundance: NA
len: 17

CDR3nt: TGTGCCAGCAGTTTACGGACAGACCATAATTCACCCCTCCACTTT
CDR3aa: CASSLRTDHNSPLHF
d_gene: NA
j_gene: TRBJ1-6
v_gene: TRBV27
abundance: NA
len: 15

CDR3nt: TGTGCCAGCAGTAAAAGCGGGGGGGCCACCGGGGAGCTGTTTTTT
CDR3aa: CASSKSGGATGELFF
d_gene: TRBD2
j_gene: TRBJ2-2
v_gene: TRBV6-6
abundance: NA
len: 15

CDR3nt: TGTGCCAGTGACCCCAGGGGGCTCATTGGCGATGAGCAGTTCTTC
CDR3aa: CASDPRGLIGDEQFF
d_gene: TRBD1
j_gene: TRBJ2-1
v_gene: TRBV6-2/TRBV6-3
abundance: few
len: 15

CDR3nt: TGTGCCAGCAGCCAGGGGGTTTTCGAGCAGTTCTTC
CDR3aa: CASSQGVFEQFF
d_gene: TRBD1
j_gene: TRBJ2-1
v_gene: TRBV7-8
abundance: few
len: 12

CDR3nt: TGTGCCAGTAGTTCAGACAACGGACGGTTTGAGCATGGCTACACCTTC
CDR3aa: CASSSDNGRFEHGYTF
d_gene: NA
j_gene: TRBJ1-2
v_gene: TRBV19
abundance: many
len: 16

CDR3nt: TGTGCCAGCAGAGAAGCGGGGGGGATCACAGATACGCAGTATTTT
CDR3aa: CASREAGGITDTQYF
d_gene: TRBD2
j_gene: TRBJ2-3
v_gene: TRBV6-1
abundance: NA
len: 15

CDR3nt: TGTGCCGGCTGCCCCGGGACGGTCGTAGATACGCAGTATTTT
CDR3aa: CAGCPGTVVDTQYF
d_gene: NA
j_gene: TRBJ2-3
v_gene: TRBV19
abundance: NA
len: 14

CDR3nt: TGTGCCAGCAGCTCCCGGACAGGGGCAATCAACACTGAAGCTTTCTTT
CDR3aa: CASSSRTGAINTEAFF
d_gene: TRBD1
j_gene: TRBJ1-1
v_gene: TRBV5-8
abundance: few
len: 16

CDR3nt: TGTGCCATCAGTGAAGGGGTGAGCACCGGGGAGCTGTTTTTT
CDR3aa: CAISEGVSTGELFF
d_gene: NA
j_gene: TRBJ2-2
v_gene: TRBV10-3
abundance: once
len: 14

CDR3nt: TGCGCCAGCAGCCAAGAAGATGGGGCAGACAGTTACGAGCAGTACTTC
CDR3aa: CASSQEDGADSYEQYF
d_gene: NA
j_gene: TRBJ2-7
v_gene: TRBV4-1
abundance: NA
len: 16

CDR3nt: TGTGCCAGTAGTGGACAGAGCGTCTACGAGCAGTACTTC
CDR3aa: CASSGQSVYEQYF
d_gene: NA
j_gene: TRBJ2-7
v_gene: TRBV19
abundance: NA
len: 13

CDR3nt: TGTGCCAGCAGCTTCCCACCGGGGGGGAACGCTGAAGCTTTCTTT
CDR3aa: CASSFPPGGNAEAFF
d_gene: NA
j_gene: TRBJ1-1
v_gene: TRBV7-9
abundance: few
len: 15